The rows below give T cell receptor beta chains drawn from one sample of a study of radiotherapy plus CTLA-4 blockade in lung cancer. Sequencing used immunoSEQ multiplex PCR; TCRdb keeps in-frame clones, though not all of them. The repertoire includes around 78,000 clones, roughly 79% of them detected once, and 4% sits in the top ten. This specimen was peripheral blood, taken from a patient treated with radiotherapy plus ipilimumab. All receptors come from a human donor with non-small cell lung cancer who had a partial response to radiotherapy plus ipilimumab. Some clones in this sample may be carry-over from other donors' samples. The CDR3 runs from the conserved cysteine through the conserved F or W. Each record gives: J gene, V gene, D gene, CDR3 protein. A D gene is named only where the DNA matches it firmly.

TRBJ2-7	TRBV4-2	NA	CASSQGARAEQYF
TRBJ1-2	TRBV18	NA	CASSPEYPSRGAGYTF
TRBJ1-2	TRBV28	TRBD1	CASSPPGQGNGYTF
TRBJ2-1	TRBV9	NA	CASSGSTLATNYNEQFF
TRBJ2-3	TRBV9	NA	CASSVEGGGRTDTQYF
TRBJ1-3	TRBV19	TRBD1	CASSTTGDPGNTIYF
TRBJ1-5	TRBV15	NA	CATSSRGNQPQHF
TRBJ1-3	TRBV5-4	NA	CASSLGVSSGNTIYF
TRBJ1-1	TRBV6-6	NA	CASSRGPEAFF
TRBJ1-2	TRBV7-6	NA	CASSLRSELHNNYGYTF
TRBJ2-2	TRBV5-1	TRBD2	CASSPPGLPNTGELFF
TRBJ2-1	TRBV6-4	NA	CASSQGTNYNEQFF
TRBJ2-1	TRBV19	TRBD2	CASNLLAGGVGEQFF
TRBJ2-2	TRBV5-4	TRBD1	CASSWDRDGELFF
TRBJ1-2	TRBV19	NA	CASSLDRRSPGYTF
TRBJ1-3	TRBV11-2	NA	CASSRQRNTIYF
TRBJ1-1	TRBV25-1	NA	CASTAGGTEAFF
TRBJ1-1	TRBV30	NA	CAWNQRLDTEAFF
TRBJ2-3	TRBV9	TRBD1	CASSVARGLRDTQYF
TRBJ2-4	TRBV7-9	TRBD2	CASSLARLAEVSLF
TRBJ2-2	TRBV9	TRBD2	CASSVEAGVGTGELFF
TRBJ2-1	TRBV7-9	TRBD2	CASSSPLGGLDNEQFF
TRBJ2-3	TRBV6-5	TRBD1	CASSYIRGQGTQYF
TRBJ1-1	TRBV6-1	NA	CASRPWPNTEAFF
TRBJ2-7	TRBV5-1	TRBD2	CASSTGTSGSYEQYF
TRBJ1-1	TRBV15	NA	CATSRDSGGRMDTEAFF
TRBJ1-2	TRBV14	NA	CASSHRTRAYGYTF